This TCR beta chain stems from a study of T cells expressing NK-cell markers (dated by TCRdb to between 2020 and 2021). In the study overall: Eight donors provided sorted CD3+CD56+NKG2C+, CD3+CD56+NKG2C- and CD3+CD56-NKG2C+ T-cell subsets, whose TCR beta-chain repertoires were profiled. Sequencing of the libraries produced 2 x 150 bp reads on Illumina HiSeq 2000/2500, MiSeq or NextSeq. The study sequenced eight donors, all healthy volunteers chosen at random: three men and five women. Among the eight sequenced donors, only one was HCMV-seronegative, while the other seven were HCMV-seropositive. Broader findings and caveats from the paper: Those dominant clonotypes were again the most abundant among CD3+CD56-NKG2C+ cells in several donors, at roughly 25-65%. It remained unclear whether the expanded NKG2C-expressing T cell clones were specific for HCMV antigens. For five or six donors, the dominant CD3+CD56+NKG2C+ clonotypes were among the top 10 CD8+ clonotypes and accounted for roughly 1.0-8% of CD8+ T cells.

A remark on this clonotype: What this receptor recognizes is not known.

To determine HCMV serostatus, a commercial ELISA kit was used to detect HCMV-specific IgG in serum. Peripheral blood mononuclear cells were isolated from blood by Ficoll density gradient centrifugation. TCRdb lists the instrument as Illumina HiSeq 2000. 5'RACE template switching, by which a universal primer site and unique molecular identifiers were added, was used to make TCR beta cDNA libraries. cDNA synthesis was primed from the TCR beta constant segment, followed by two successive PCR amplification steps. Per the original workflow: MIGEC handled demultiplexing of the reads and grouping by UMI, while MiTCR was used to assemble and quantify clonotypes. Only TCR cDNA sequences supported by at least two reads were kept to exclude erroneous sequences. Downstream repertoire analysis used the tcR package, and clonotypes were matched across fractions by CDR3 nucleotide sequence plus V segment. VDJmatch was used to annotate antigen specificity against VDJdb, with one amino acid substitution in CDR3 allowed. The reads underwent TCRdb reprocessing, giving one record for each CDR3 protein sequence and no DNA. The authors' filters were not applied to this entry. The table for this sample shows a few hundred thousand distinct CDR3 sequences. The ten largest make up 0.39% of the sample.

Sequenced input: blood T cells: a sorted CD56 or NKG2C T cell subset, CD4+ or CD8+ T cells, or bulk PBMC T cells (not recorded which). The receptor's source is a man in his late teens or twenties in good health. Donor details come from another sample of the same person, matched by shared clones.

The CDR3 in this case is CSATSPGAHTDTQYF. This chain joins TRBV20-1 to TRBJ2-3; there is no DNA to check the TCRdb D call of TRBD1. In the germline V gene (reference sequence), CDR1 corresponds to DFQATT and CDR2 to SNEGSKA. Measured from the cysteine to the phenylalanine, the CDR3 is 15 residues long. DNA for this receptor is not on file.